A single sample is the source of the 28 T cell receptor beta chains below, sequenced in a study of identical twins. Each CDR3 protein gets one entry after TCRdb re-called the 5' RACE reads with MiXCR. Of 400,000 to 550,000 distinct CDR3 sequences in the sample, around 20% were seen once. The data also belong to a second study, concerning T cells expressing NK-cell markers.

The material sequenced was CD4+ T cells sorted from blood. These receptors were collected from a woman between 18 and 30 years old in good health.

This clonotype has a handful of counts. J is TRBJ2-3 and V is TRBV7-6; D not resolved. Germline V gene sequence: CDR1 SGHVS, CDR2 FNYEAQ. The V and J ends lost 5 bases and 5 bases respectively, with 8 bases between them. The CDR3 loop spans 12 amino acids. CDR3 in amino acids: CASSPQIDTQYF. DNA of the CDR3: TGTGCCAGCAGCCCCCAGATAGATACGCAGTATTTT.

Ten or more counts support this clonotype. The chain joins TRBV29-1 to TRBJ2-1; D is perhaps TRBD1 (6 bases). Trimming removed 6 bases at V and 7 bases at J, with 7 bases between. Germline values: CDR1 SQVTM, CDR2 ANQGSEA. This CDR3 has 10 amino acids. The DNA of the CDR3 is TGCAGCGTCCAGGGGAATGAGCAGTTCTTC. Translated: CSVQGNEQFF.

This clonotype was counted between two and nine times. The V call is TRBV4-2, the J call TRBJ2-2, with D perhaps matching TRBD2 (5 bases). The V end was cut by 0 bases, the J end by 5 bases, with 10 bases between. From germline, CDR1 is LGHNA and CDR2 YNFKEQ. The length of the CDR3 is 15 residues. CDR3 region: CASSQDLAWTGELFF. The DNA for the CDR3 is TGTGCCAGCAGCCAAGATCTAGCCTGGACCGGGGAGCTGTTTTTT.

The rearrangement links TRBV11-2 to TRBJ2-1, with D possibly being TRBD1 or TRBD2 (5 bases each). Germline loops: CDR1 SGHAT, CDR2 FQNNGV. The CDR3 has 13 amino acids. Trimming cost V 5 bases and J 13 bases, with 18 bases left between them. The CDR3 sequence: CASSETGPRFQFF. CDR3 in DNA: TGTGCCAGCAGCGAGACGGGACCTCGATTTCAGTTCTTC.

The rearrangement uses TRBV20-1 and TRBJ2-3; D is undetermined. Trimming left V 2 bases short and J 1 base short, with 7 bases between. CDR1 and CDR2 (germline): DFQATT, SNEGSKA (reference sequence). The CDR3 runs to 13 residues. CDR3 in amino acids: CSARSAGTDTQYF. CDR3 nucleotides: TGCAGTGCTAGATCCGCCGGCACAGATACGCAGTATTTT.

This chain links TRBV6-5 with TRBJ2-1, with D possibly TRBD2 on 5 matching bases. Germline lookup yields CDR1 MNHEY and CDR2 SVGAGI. V shed 3 bases and J shed 6 bases, with 9 bases lying between them. This CDR3 has 13 amino acids. The CDR3 spells CASSYPSTNEQFF. CDR3 bases: TGTGCCAGCAGTTATCCTAGCACCAATGAGCAGTTCTTC.

This clonotype was observed a handful of times. The genes are TRBV12-3 or TRBV12-4 and TRBJ2-1, with 11 nucleotides matching TRBD2. Trimming at V came to 8 bases and at J to 4 bases, leaving 13 bases not matched to a gene. The CDR3 is 17 amino acids. The DNA of the CDR3 is TGTGCCAGCCTTAGTGATTTAGCGGGAGGGGTATACAATGAGCAGTTCTTC. As protein: CASLSDLAGGVYNEQFF.

This clonotype was picked up a small number of times. This rearrangement joins TRBV20-1 to TRBJ2-3, with 10 bases fitting TRBD2. J was trimmed by 4 bases and V by 5 bases; bases with no gene match: 9. There are 15 residues in the CDR3. Germline loops: CDR1 DFQATT, CDR2 SNEGSKA (reference sequence). CDR3 amino acids: CSAPSGGVRADTQYF. CDR3 nucleotides: TGCAGTGCTCCAAGCGGGGGGGTTAGGGCAGATACGCAGTATTTT.

This clonotype was counted at least ten times. One end of the junction varies from germline; a read error may be responsible. The rearrangement links TRBV10-3 to TRBJ1-3; a possible D gene is TRBD1 (5 bases). CDR1 ENHRY and CDR2 SYGVKD come from the germline V gene. CDR3 length equals 15 residues. The CDR3 coding sequence is TGTGCCATCAGTGATACCCCGTTGGGGGGAAGCACCATATATTTT. It translates to CAISDTPLGGSTIYF.

This chain connects TRBV7-6 to TRBJ2-7, with D uncertain. V was cut by 5 bases and J by 7 bases, with 15 bases left in between. CDR3 length: 13 amino acids. In germline, CDR1 is SGHVS, CDR2 FNYEAQ. CDR3 protein: CASSPSILVEQYF. The CDR3, as DNA: TGTGCCAGCAGCCCCTCCATCCTGGTGGAGCAGTACTTC.

The V call is TRBV7-2, the J call TRBJ2-1; D is possibly TRBD2 (6 bases). The ends were cut back, 3 bases at V and 12 bases at J, with 18 bases in the middle. CDR1 and CDR2 (germline): SGHTA, FQGNSA. The CDR3 is 14 residues long. This CDR3 is CASSFSGSAPGQFF. CDR3 nucleotide sequence: TGTGCCAGCAGCTTCTCCGGGAGCGCACCAGGGCAGTTCTTC.

The CDR3 DNA is TGTGCCAGCAGTGAGGTTTGGACTAGCGGGTCCTACAATGAGCAGTTCTTC. It encodes CASSEVWTSGSYNEQFF. The chain employs TRBV2 and TRBJ2-1, with 11 bases identical to TRBD2. Trimming at V came to 3 bases and at J to 1 base, leaving 5 bases not matched to a gene. The CDR3 totals 17 residues. Germline lookup yields CDR1 SNHLY and CDR2 FYNNEI. The complete variable domain, with remaining parts taken from reference TRBV2 and TRBJ2-1, reads EPEVTQTPSHQVTQMGQEVILRCVPISNHLYFYWYRQILGQKVEFLVSFYNNEISEKSEIFDDQFSVERPDGSNFTLKIRSTKLEDSAMYFCASSEVWTSGSYNEQFFGPGTRLTVL.

This clonotype was observed a handful of times. This rearrangement joins TRBV9 to TRBJ2-1; D remains unclear. The CDR3 contains 15 residues. V dropped 0 bases and J dropped 6 bases, with 13 bases sitting between them. Germline V CDR1 and CDR2: SGDLS, YYNGEE. In DNA form, the CDR3 reads TGTGCCAGCAGCGTAGATCCTCCAACCGCCAATGAGCAGTTCTTC. This translates into CASSVDPPTANEQFF.

This clonotype has ten or more counts. The CDR3 DNA reads as TGTGCCAGCAGCCGAACAGGGGGCTCTGGGGCCAACGTCCTGACTTTC. Its protein is CASSRTGGSGANVLTF. The chain links TRBV7-2 to TRBJ2-6, with 8 nucleotides matching TRBD1. With V trimmed by 5 bases and J by 0 bases, 3 bases remained unmatched. Germline V CDR1 and CDR2: SGHTA, FQGNSA. The CDR3 sequence is 16 residues long.

A few counts support this clonotype. This chain connects TRBV5-1 to TRBJ2-7, with 9 bases fitting TRBD2. Germline V gene lookup returns CDR1 SGHRS and CDR2 YFSETQ. The CDR3 sequence is 14 residues long. V was pared by 4 bases and J by 7 bases, with 9 bases of the junction left unmatched. CDR3 in amino acids: CASSPSSGTSEQYF. CDR3 sequence (DNA): TGCGCCAGCAGCCCCTCTAGCGGGACAAGTGAGCAGTACTTC. The full variable domain, with the rest looked up from reference TRBV5-1 and TRBJ2-7, is KAGVTQTPRYLIKTRGQQVTLSCSPISGHRSVSWYQQTPGQGLQFLFEYFSETQRNKGNFPGRFSGRQFSNSRSEMNVSTLELGDSALYLCASSPSSGTSEQYFGPGTRLTVT.

This clonotype appeared a single time. The rearrangement joins TRBV7-2 to TRBJ1-5; TRBD1 might be the D (6 bases). Germline CDR1 reads SGHTA; CDR2 reads FQGNSA. This CDR3 comprises 13 residues. The ends were cut back, 5 bases at V and 9 bases at J, with 14 bases in the middle. The CDR3 coding sequence is TGTGCCAGCAGCGCCCGAGGGGGGGTGCCCCAGCATTTT. Translated, it gives CASSARGGVPQHF.

V gene TRBV5-1 combines with J gene TRBJ2-3, with 8 bases aligning to TRBD2. Germline values: CDR1 SGHRS, CDR2 YFSETQ. The CDR3 consists of 18 residues. V shed 4 bases, J shed 0 bases, and the junction held 13 bases outside the gene matches. The CDR3 sequence: CASSELAGSGRSTDTQYF. In DNA, the CDR3 is TGCGCCAGCAGCGAGTTAGCGGGATCGGGGAGAAGCACAGATACGCAGTATTTT.

This sequence joins TRBV12-3 or TRBV12-4 and TRBJ2-1; 8 bases align to TRBD2. V gave up 6 bases and J gave up 4 bases; unmatched junction bases: 11. The CDR3 spans 16 residues. The CDR3 DNA is TGTGCCAGCAGCCAGGAAGCGGGAGCGGTGTACAATGAGCAGTTCTTC. This sequence encodes CASSQEAGAVYNEQFF.

The chain employs TRBV6-1 and TRBJ2-1; 13 nucleotides line up with TRBD2. V shed 6 bases, J shed 4 bases, and the junction held 3 bases outside the gene matches. Germline V gene data show CDR1 as MNHNS and CDR2 as SASEGT. The CDR3 is 15 amino acids. The CDR3 sequence: CASRPLAGGYNEQFF. CDR3 DNA sequence: TGTGCCAGCAGGCCACTAGCGGGGGGGTACAATGAGCAGTTCTTC.

This clonotype was recorded at least ten times. The J gene is TRBJ2-7, the V gene TRBV29-1, with D possibly being TRBD1 (6 bases). The CDR3 length is 13 residues. V was clipped by 8 bases and J by 5 bases, with 19 bases between them. Germline assignment: CDR1 SQVTM and CDR2 ANQGSEA. The CDR3 nucleotides read TGCAGCTCAAAGACAGGAAGCAGGGACGAGCAGTACTTC. Protein: CSSKTGSRDEQYF.

This chain connects TRBV6-5 to TRBJ2-1; 9 bases agree with TRBD2. With V trimmed by 4 bases and J by 3 bases, 10 bases remained unmatched. There are 17 residues in the CDR3. Germline V CDR1 and CDR2: MNHEY, SVGAGI. CDR3 amino acids: CASSSSPTSGSYNEQFF. CDR3 nucleotide sequence: TGTGCCAGCAGTTCAAGCCCGACTAGCGGCAGCTACAATGAGCAGTTCTTC.

The chain is built from TRBV20-1 and TRBJ2-7; 7 bases match TRBD1. Germline-derived CDR1 and CDR2 are DFQATT and SNEGSKA (reference sequence). With V trimmed by 1 base and J by 2 bases, 5 bases remained unmatched. The length of the CDR3 is 14 residues. This chain's CDR3 is CSARGLDRAYEQYF. The CDR3 DNA is TGCAGTGCTAGAGGGCTAGACAGGGCCTACGAGCAGTACTTC.

The chain joins TRBV12-3 or TRBV12-4 to TRBJ2-5, with a weak D call TRBD2 (5 bases). This CDR3 is 13 amino acids long. Trimming removed 8 bases from V and 2 bases from J, with 12 bases in between. The CDR3 DNA is TGTGCCAGCGGCTTCGGGGTACAAGAGACCCAGTACTTC. It encodes CASGFGVQETQYF.

This clonotype showed up just a few times. The chain combines TRBV5-1 with TRBJ2-1; 8 bases map to TRBD2. Germline V gene data show CDR1 as SGHRS and CDR2 as YFSETQ. V was pared by 6 bases and J by 7 bases, with 6 bases of the junction left unmatched. The CDR3 covers 13 residues. The CDR3 region is CASTRGLGNEQFF. The DNA for the CDR3 is TGCGCCAGCACTAGGGGACTAGGGAATGAGCAGTTCTTC.

This clonotype was recorded a few times. The chain is built from TRBV21-1 and TRBJ2-3. TRBV21-1 is a recognized pseudogene. The CDR3 has 13 amino acids. CDR3 protein: CASNLDSPDTQYF. CDR3 in DNA: TGTGCCAGCAACCTAGACTCACCGGATACGCAGTATTTT.

The gene calls are TRBV12-3 or TRBV12-4 and TRBJ2-1, with no clear D. The CDR3 sequence is 15 residues long. Trimming shortened V by 3 bases and J by 3 bases, and 12 bases separated the two germline ends. CDR3 nucleotides: TGTGCCAGCAGTTTTAGGGCGTCAGACTACAATGAGCAGTTCTTC. Translated: CASSFRASDYNEQFF.

The sample holds a few counts of this clonotype. The J gene is TRBJ1-4, the V gene TRBV9; D uncertain. The ends were cut back, 3 bases at V and 7 bases at J, with 10 bases in the middle. This CDR3 region has 13 residues. Germline V CDR1 and CDR2: SGDLS, YYNGEE. The CDR3 DNA reads TGTGCCAGCAGCGGAGGGATTGGTGAAAAACTGTTTTTT. Its protein is CASSGGIGEKLFF.

Only a few counts were recorded for this clonotype. The chain combines TRBV20-1 with TRBJ2-1; 7 nucleotides align to TRBD2. Germline trimming cut 7 bases from V and 5 bases from J; bases unmatched to any gene: 2. From germline, CDR1 is DFQATT and CDR2 SNEGSKA (reference sequence). The length of the CDR3 is 11 residues. CDR3 amino acids: CSGAGDNEQFF. CDR3 in DNA: TGCAGTGGCGCGGGGGACAATGAGCAGTTCTTC.